This T cell receptor (beta chain) came from a study of blood T cell repertoires in COVID-19 (dated by TCRdb to the early 2020s). Notes on the research overall: The collaborator samples originated in the United States, Italy and Spain and spanned the acute and convalescent phases of COVID-19. The prospective study material was composed of cDNA or gDNA derived from T cells, B-cell-depleted T cells, or PBMCs. The dataset comprised deeply sampled blood TCRbeta repertoires from subjects exposed to, actively infected with, or recovered from COVID-19. The repertoires were released in a freely available public database intended as a resource for research on the immune response to SARS-CoV-2. The samples were drawn from two sources: the first 160 participants of the ongoing ImmuneRACE study, and approximately 1,300 subjects contributed by 6 global collaborators. A de-identified subject ID, COVID-19 status, age in years and sex were almost always included in the sample metadata. HLA class I and class II types, where available, came from metadata supplied by the sample provider rather than from assay-based typing. The investigation overall reported the following: Clinical and demographic metadata were provided uncurated, with the amount varying by source and participant.

Collaborating institutions collected whole blood in K2EDTA tubes following their own protocols. For TCRbeta analysis, collaborators shipped samples in one of three forms: frozen whole blood, isolated PBMCs, or DNA extracted from either of those sample types. Concerning this clone: Its antigen is unknown. Within one base of it there is no much larger clone, and no base qualities were kept.

V is cut back by 10 bases and J by 1 base, with 9 bases in the junction unmatched. From the cysteine up to the phenylalanine, the CDR3 has a length of 15 residues. Here the CDR3 DNA is all that survives: 45 bases in frame from base 1. The CDR1 and CDR2 encoded by the germline V gene are SNHLY and FYNNEI. The immunoSEQ Assay, a bias-controlled multiplex PCR, was used to amplify TCRbeta CDR3 regions from genomic DNA. The paper's processing steps were these. The number of nucleated cells in each sample was estimated from the amplification of reference gene primers within the assay. To quantify the absolute abundance of each unique TCRbeta CDR3 rearrangement, sequence reads were collapsed and filtered. For each sample, productive Simpson clonality was calculated as the square root of Simpson's diversity index over productive rearrangements. As stored in TCRdb, this immuneACCESS dataset retains in-frame rearrangements with V and J assigned. A fraction of the clones does not appear; measured against another copy, unresolved V genes explain less than half of the discrepancy, and the remainder lacks a known reason. V, J and clone size derive from that table, while D and trimming were established from the DNA sequence. This sample gives fewer than 150,000 clones in total; about 84% of them show up just once. The ten largest clones add up to just under 9% of the sample.

The rearranged chain carries TRBV2 and TRBJ2-3; TRBD2 agrees with 9 junctional bases. The receptor was isolated from a woman of 80 years or more in a cohort sampled during active or convalescent COVID-19. Material: peripheral blood. The CDR3: CAIQTSGDGTDTQYF. The DNA reads as follows: TGTGCCATCCAGACTAGCGGAGACGGCACAGATACGCAGTATTTT.